The sequence of this T cell receptor beta chain was determined in a study of breast tumors, draining lymph nodes, adjacent tissues listed by TCRdb under 2016. About the study as a whole: The study compared TCR beta repertoires across tumor, adjacent nontumor tissue and axillary lymph nodes from breast cancer patients. In human breast cancer, the study set out to assess how tumor, surrounding tissue and draining lymph node repertoires relate to one another and whether T cells might be exchanged between them. The paper's findings and limits, for the study overall: The data were judged consistent with most tumor T cells deriving from the lymph node and then expanding within tumor tissue. Tumor T-cell repertoires showed less diversity than lymph node repertoires and more diversity than nontumor tissue repertoires, and tumor T-cell repertoires showed preferential V and J gene usage. The conclusion that tumor T cells originate in lymph nodes was presented as consistent with a hypothesis rather than as directly demonstrated. The similarity between tumor and nontumor tissue repertoires was significantly greater in luminal-like breast cancer than in basal-like breast cancer.

Concerning this clonotype itself: Its recognized antigen is unknown. No much larger clone exists at a distance of one base, and base qualities are not known.

A distance of 19 bases separates the germline ends of V and J, which lose 8 bases and 5 bases respectively. From the germline V gene, CDR1 is MNHNS and CDR2 is SASEGT. From the cysteine up to the phenylalanine, the CDR3 has a length of 15 residues. CDR3 DNA is the only sequence kept; it has 45 bases, read in frame from the first base. This sample was sequenced with an Illumina HiSeq 2000. TCR beta chain libraries were generated by multiplex PCR amplification. High-throughput sequencing was used to analyze the amplified TCR beta chain products. TCRdb passed the public sequencing reads through fastp at Q25 and MiXCR, retaining productive beta sequences. When rows share a CDR3 protein, they turn into one entry using the most common DNA and genes. Here the sample has some 100,000 distinct CDR3 sequences; around 21% occur a single time. Of the sample, roughly 1.3% falls within the top ten clones. Lymph node samples came from the axillary draining lymph nodes of breast cancer patients.

Sequenced: axillary lymph node tissue. This receptor chain uses TRBV6-1 and TRBJ1-5; TRBD1 is possibly the D segment (6 matching bases). The TCR sequence derives from a female donor with breast cancer. Some clones in this sample may be carry-over from other donors' samples. For the CDR3, the sequence is CASAPGTTFDQPQHF. The sequenced DNA: TGTGCCAGCGCCCCCGGGACAACCTTCGATCAGCCCCAGCATTTT.